This TCR beta chain was recovered during a study of blood T cell repertoires in COVID-19. On the study more broadly: The United States, Italy and Spain provided the acute and convalescent COVID-19 samples. T cells, B-cell-depleted T cells, or PBMCs provided the cDNA or gDNA that served as material.

The germline V gene has CDR1 MNHEY and CDR2 SVGAGI. The CDR3 sequence is 14 residues long. Trimming removed 6 bases at V and 3 bases at J, with 15 bases between. The authors' processing: Nucleated cell counts were estimated from reference gene primer amplification. The method was immunoSEQ multiplex PCR; TCRdb's version includes in-frame clones alone and lacks a portion of them. That table furnishes V, J and clone size, whereas the DNA furnished D and trimming. The table has over 85,000 clones, 70% to 80% seen once. The material sequenced was peripheral blood. The sequence came from a human donor in a cohort sampled during active COVID-19. The chain carries TRBV6-5 and TRBJ2-7, with D maybe TRBD1 (6 bases). CDR3 DNA: TGTGCCAGCAGCTGGGGACACGGCTACTACGAGCAGTACTTC. It yields the protein CASSWGHGYYEQYF.